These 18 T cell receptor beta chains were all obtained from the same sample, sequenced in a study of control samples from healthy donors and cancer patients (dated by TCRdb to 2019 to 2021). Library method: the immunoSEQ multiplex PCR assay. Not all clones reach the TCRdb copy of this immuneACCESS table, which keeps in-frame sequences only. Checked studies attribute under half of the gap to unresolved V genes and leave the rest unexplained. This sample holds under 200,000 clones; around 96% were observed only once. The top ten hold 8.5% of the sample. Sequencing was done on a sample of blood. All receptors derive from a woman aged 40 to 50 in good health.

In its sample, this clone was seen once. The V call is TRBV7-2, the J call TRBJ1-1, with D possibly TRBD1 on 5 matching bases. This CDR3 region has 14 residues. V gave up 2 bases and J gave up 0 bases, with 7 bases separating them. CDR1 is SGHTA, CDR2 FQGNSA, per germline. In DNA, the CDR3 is TGTGCCAGCAGCTTAACAGGACTGAACACTGAAGCTTTCTTT. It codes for CASSLTGLNTEAFF.

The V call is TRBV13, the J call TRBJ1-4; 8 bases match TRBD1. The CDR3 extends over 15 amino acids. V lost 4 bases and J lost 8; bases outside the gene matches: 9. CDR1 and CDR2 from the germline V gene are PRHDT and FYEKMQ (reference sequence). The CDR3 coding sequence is TGTGCCAGCAGCTCTGTAGGGTGGGACAGGGAAAAACTGTTTTTT. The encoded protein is CASSSVGWDREKLFF.

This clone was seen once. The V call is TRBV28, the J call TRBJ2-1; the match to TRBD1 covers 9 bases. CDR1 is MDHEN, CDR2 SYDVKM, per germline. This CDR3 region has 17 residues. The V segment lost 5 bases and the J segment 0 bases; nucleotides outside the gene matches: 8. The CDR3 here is CASSIPGQGPSYNEQFF. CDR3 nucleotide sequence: TGTGCCAGCAGTATACCGGGACAGGGACCCTCCTACAATGAGCAGTTCTTC. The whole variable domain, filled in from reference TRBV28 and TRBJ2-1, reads DVKVTQSSRYLVKRTGEKVFLECVQDMDHENMFWYRQDPGLGLRLIYFSYDVKMKEKGDIPEGYSVSREKKERFSLILESASTNQTSMYLCASSIPGQGPSYNEQFFGPGTRLTVL.

CDR3 in DNA: TGTGCCAGCAGTTACCCATTCGGAGGGGCCGATGAAAAACTGTTTTTT. It specifies CASSYPFGGADEKLFF. The rearrangement joins TRBV6-2 or TRBV6-3 to TRBJ1-4; a weak D match, TRBD1 (5 bases). The CDR3 runs to 16 residues. CDR1 and CDR2 (germline): MNHEY, SVGEGT. The V end was cut by 2 bases, the J end by 6 bases, with 16 bases between.

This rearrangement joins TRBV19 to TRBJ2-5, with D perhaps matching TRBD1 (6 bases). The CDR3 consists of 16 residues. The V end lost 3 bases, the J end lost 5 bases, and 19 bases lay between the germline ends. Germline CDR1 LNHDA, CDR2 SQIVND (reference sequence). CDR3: CASSMILDSPGETQYF. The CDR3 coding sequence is TGTGCCAGTAGTATGATTCTGGACAGCCCCGGGGAGACCCAGTACTTC.

The CDR3 DNA sequence: TGTGCCAGCAGCACTACTGGACAGAGCTACACAGATACGCAGTATTTT. Translated, it gives CASSTTGQSYTDTQYF. The chain couples TRBV5-5 to TRBJ2-3; weak D call: TRBD1 (6 bases). This CDR3 is built from 16 residues. CDR1 SGHKS and CDR2 YYEKEE come from the germline V gene (reference sequence). V lost 4 bases and J lost 2, with 17 bases in between.

The CDR3 reads CASSREPLNTEAFF. The CDR3 DNA is TGTGCCAGCAGTCGGGAGCCATTGAACACTGAAGCTTTCTTT. This sequence joins TRBV6-5 and TRBJ1-1; no clear D. This CDR3 contains 14 residues. Germline loops: CDR1 MNHEY, CDR2 SVGAGI. Between the trimmed V and J ends, which lost 5 bases and 0 bases, there was a span of 10 bases.

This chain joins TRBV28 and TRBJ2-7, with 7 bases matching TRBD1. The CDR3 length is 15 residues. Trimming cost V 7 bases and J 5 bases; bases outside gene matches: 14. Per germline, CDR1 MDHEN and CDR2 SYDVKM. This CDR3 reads CASKGANRGMHEQYF. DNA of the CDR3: TGTGCCAGCAAAGGGGCAAACAGGGGTATGCACGAGCAGTACTTC.

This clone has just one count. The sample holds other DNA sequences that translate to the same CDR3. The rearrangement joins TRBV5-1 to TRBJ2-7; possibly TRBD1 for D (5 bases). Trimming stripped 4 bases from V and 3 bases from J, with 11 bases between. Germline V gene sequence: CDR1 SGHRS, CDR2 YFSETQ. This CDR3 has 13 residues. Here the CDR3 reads CASSPQGNYEQYF. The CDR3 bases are TGCGCCAGCAGCCCTCAGGGCAACTACGAGCAGTACTTC.

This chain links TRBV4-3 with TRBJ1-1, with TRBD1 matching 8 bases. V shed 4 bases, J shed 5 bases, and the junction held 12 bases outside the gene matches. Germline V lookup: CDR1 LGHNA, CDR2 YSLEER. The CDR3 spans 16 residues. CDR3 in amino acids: CASSLKETGGRTEAFF. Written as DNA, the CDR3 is TGCGCCAGCAGCCTGAAAGAAACAGGGGGAAGGACTGAAGCTTTCTTT.

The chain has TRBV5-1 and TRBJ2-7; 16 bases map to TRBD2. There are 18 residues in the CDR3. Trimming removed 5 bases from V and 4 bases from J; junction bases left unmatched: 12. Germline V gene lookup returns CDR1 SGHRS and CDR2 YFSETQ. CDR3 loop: CASRPLPGLAGGPYEQYF. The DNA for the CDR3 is TGCGCCAGCAGACCATTACCGGGACTAGCGGGAGGGCCATACGAGCAGTACTTC.

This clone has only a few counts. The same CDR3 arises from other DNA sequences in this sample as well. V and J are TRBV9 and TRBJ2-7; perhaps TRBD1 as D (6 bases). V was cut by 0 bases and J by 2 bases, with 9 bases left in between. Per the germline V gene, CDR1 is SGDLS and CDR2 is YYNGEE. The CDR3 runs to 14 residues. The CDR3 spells CASSVGQGTYEQYF. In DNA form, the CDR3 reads TGTGCCAGCAGCGTAGGCCAGGGGACCTACGAGCAGTACTTC.

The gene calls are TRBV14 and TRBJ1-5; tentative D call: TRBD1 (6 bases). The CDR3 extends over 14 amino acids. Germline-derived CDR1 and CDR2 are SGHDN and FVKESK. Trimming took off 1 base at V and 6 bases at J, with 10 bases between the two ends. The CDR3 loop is CASSQGGASQPQHF. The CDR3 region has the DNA TGTGCCAGCAGCCAAGGGGGGGCAAGTCAGCCCCAGCATTTT.

Here the CDR3 reads CASSFLRDRHYGYTF. The CDR3 nucleotides are TGTGCCAGCAGTTTTTTGAGGGACCGGCACTATGGCTACACCTTC. This rearrangement joins TRBV6-5 to TRBJ1-2; tentatively, D is TRBD1 (5 bases). The CDR3 contains 15 residues. Trimming pared 4 bases from V and 3 bases from J, leaving 15 bases between. Germline lookup yields CDR1 MNHEY and CDR2 SVGAGI.

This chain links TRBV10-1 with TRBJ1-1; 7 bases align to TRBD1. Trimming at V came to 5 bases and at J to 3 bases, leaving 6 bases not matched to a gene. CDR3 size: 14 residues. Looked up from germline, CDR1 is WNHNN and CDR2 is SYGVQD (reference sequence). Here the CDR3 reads CASSRTGADTEAFF. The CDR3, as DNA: TGCGCCAGCAGTCGAACAGGGGCGGACACTGAAGCTTTCTTT.

CDR3 in amino acids: CASRDSPNYGYTF. The CDR3 DNA reads TGCGCCAGCCGGGACTCCCCTAACTATGGCTACACCTTC. The rearrangement uses TRBV5-1 and TRBJ1-2; weak D call: TRBD1 (5 bases). V was shortened by 7 bases and J by 0 bases, with 10 bases between the two germline ends. This CDR3 has 13 amino acids. Germline V CDR1 and CDR2: SGHRS, YFSETQ.

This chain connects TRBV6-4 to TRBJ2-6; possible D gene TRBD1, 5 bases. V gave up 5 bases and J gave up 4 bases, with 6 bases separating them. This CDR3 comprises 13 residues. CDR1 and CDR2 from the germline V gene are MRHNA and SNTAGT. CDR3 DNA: TGTGCCAGCAGTCGACAGGGGGCCAACGTCCTGACTTTC. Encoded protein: CASSRQGANVLTF.

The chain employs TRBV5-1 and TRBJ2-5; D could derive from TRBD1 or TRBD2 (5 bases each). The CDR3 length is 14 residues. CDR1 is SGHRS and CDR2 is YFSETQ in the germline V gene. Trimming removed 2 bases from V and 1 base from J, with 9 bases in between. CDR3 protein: CASSFRGVQETQYF. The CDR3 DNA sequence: TGCGCCAGCAGCTTCCGAGGGGTCCAAGAGACCCAGTACTTC.